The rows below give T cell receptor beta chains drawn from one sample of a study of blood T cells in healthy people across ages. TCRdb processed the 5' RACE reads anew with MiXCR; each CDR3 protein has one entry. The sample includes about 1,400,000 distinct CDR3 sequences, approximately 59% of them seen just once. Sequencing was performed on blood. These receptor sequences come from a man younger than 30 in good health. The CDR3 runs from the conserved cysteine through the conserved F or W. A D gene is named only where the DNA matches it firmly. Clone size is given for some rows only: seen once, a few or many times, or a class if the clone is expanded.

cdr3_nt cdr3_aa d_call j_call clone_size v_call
TGCAGTGCTAACATGGGACTTCCAACCACAGATACGCAGTATTTT CSANMGLPTTDTQYF . TRBJ2-3 . TRBV20-1
TGCAGTGCTCCTGGACCCGGGACTAGTCCGAGTAGTCGCTCCTACGAGCAGTACTTC CSAPGPGTSPSSRSYEQYF TRBD2 TRBJ2-7 . TRBV20-1
TGTGCCAGCAGAAGCGGACAGGAAGAGACCCAGTACTTC CASRSGQEETQYF TRBD1 TRBJ2-5 . TRBV3-1
TGTGCCAGCAGCGACCTTCTTTTGAACACTGAAGCTTTCTTT CASSDLLLNTEAFF . TRBJ1-1 . TRBV7-9
TGTGCTAGCAGCCACGACACAGGGGAAAACTATGGCTACACCTTC CASSHDTGENYGYTF TRBD1 TRBJ1-2 . TRBV7-7
TGCAGTGCTAGAGATGGACAGGGACTCTACAATGAGCAGTTCTTC CSARDGQGLYNEQFF TRBD1 TRBJ2-1 . TRBV20-1
TGCAGTGCCGGGACCCATGGGTACTACGAGCAGTACTTC CSAGTHGYYEQYF . TRBJ2-7 . TRBV20-1
TGTGCCAGCAGCCGGACTAGCGGCTACGAGCAGTACTTC CASSRTSGYEQYF TRBD2 TRBJ2-7 many TRBV4-1
TGTGCCATCAGTGACGACCCGGGGGCGGGGGTCACCTACAATGAGCAGTTCTTC CAISDDPGAGVTYNEQFF . TRBJ2-1 . TRBV10-3
TGCAGTGCTAGTCCTGGAGCGACCGAGCAGTACTTC CSASPGATEQYF . TRBJ2-7 . TRBV20-1
TGTGCCAGCAGTTTCCGACTAGCGGGACTCGCAGATACGCAGTATTTT CASSFRLAGLADTQYF TRBD2 TRBJ2-3 . TRBV28
TGCAGTGCCATGGACACGGACCAAGAGACCCAGTACTTC CSAMDTDQETQYF . TRBJ2-5 . TRBV20-1
TGTGCCAGCAGCCGTACTAGCGTAAGCAGCTACGAGCAGTACTTC CASSRTSVSSYEQYF TRBD2 TRBJ2-7 . TRBV3-1
TGCGCCAGCAGCTTGGAAGGCTCTGGAAACTATGGCTACACCTTC CASSLEGSGNYGYTF . TRBJ1-2 once TRBV5-1
TGTGCCAGCGGACTAATAGGGGGCTCTGAAGCTTTCTTT CASGLIGGSEAFF TRBD1 TRBJ1-1 . TRBV27
TGTGCCAGCAGCCGAGGGACTAGCAAAGAGACCCAGTACTTC CASSRGTSKETQYF TRBD2 TRBJ2-5 . TRBV12-3/TRBV12-4
TGTGCCAGCAGTCCGGACTACTATGGCTACACCTTC CASSPDYYGYTF . TRBJ1-2 few TRBV12-3/TRBV12-4
TGTGCCAGCAGTGAACAGTGGGGAACAGATACGCAGTATTTT CASSEQWGTDTQYF . TRBJ2-3 . TRBV6-1
TGTGCTAGTGGTCCATCGACAGGGGAAGCTTTCTTT CASGPSTGEAFF TRBD1 TRBJ1-1 . TRBV12-5
TGTGCCAGCACACGGACAGGGAGGGCCGATCAAGAGACCCAGTACTTC CASTRTGRADQETQYF . TRBJ2-5 . TRBV27
TGCAGTGCTAGAGATCGGAGGGCCGTAGTTACTCTGGAGTATTTT CSARDRRAVVTLEYF . TRBJ2-3 few TRBV20-1
TGTGCCAGCAGCCACACTAGCGGGACCCGTACAGGGCAGTTCTTC CASSHTSGTRTGQFF TRBD2 TRBJ2-1 . TRBV3-1
TGTGCCAGCAGTAGGAGCCCGTACCAAGAGACCCAGTACTTC CASSRSPYQETQYF . TRBJ2-5 . TRBV27
TGTGCCAGCAGTCCCTCTAGCGGGGGGACCTACGAGCAGTACTTC CASSPSSGGTYEQYF TRBD2 TRBJ2-7 . TRBV27
TGTGCCAGCAGCCTTGACAGTACCTGGGGGGCCCAGTACTTC CASSLDSTWGAQYF . TRBJ2-5 few TRBV7-2
TGTGCCAGCAGTGAAAGCAAGCAGGGTGGGTTCACTGAAGCTTTCTTT CASSESKQGGFTEAFF . TRBJ1-1 . TRBV27
TGCAGTACCAGTACAGGGTACGAGCAGTACTTC CSTSTGYEQYF . TRBJ2-7 . TRBV20-1
TGTGCCAGCAGTCTAAAGGGGGGCACGGAGGGGACCCAGTACTTC CASSLKGGTEGTQYF . TRBJ2-5 . TRBV12-3/TRBV12-4
TGTGCCACGCAAGCCAGACTAGCGGTGTACAATGAGCAGTACTTC CATQARLAVYNEQYF TRBD2 TRBJ2-7 . TRBV25-1
TGTGCCAGCAGCTTATCCAGGTCTGAAGACACTGAAGCTTTCTTT CASSLSRSEDTEAFF . TRBJ1-1 . TRBV13
TGTGCCATCAGGGAGGGGGCCAGCTACAATGAGCAGTTCTTC CAIREGASYNEQFF . TRBJ2-1 few TRBV10-3
TGCGCCAGCAGCTTGGAGCTATACGGACAGGGGACGACCCAGTACTTC CASSLELYGQGTTQYF TRBD1 TRBJ2-5 few TRBV5-1